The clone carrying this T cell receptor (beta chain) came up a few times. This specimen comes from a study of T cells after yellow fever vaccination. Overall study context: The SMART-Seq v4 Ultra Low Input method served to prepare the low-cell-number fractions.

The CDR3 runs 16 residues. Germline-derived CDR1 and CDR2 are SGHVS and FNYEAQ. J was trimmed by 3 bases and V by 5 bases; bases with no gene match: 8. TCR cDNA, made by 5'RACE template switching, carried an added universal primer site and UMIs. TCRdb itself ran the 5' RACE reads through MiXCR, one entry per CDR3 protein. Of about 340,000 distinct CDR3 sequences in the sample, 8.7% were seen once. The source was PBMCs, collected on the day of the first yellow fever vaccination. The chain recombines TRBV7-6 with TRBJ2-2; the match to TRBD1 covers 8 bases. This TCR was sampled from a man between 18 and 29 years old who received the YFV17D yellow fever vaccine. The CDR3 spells CASSGFGTGYTGELFF. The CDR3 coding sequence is TGTGCCAGCAGCGGATTCGGGACAGGCTACACCGGGGAGCTGTTTTTT.